This TCR beta chain was documented in a study of T cells expressing NK-cell markers. As for the study in general: HCMV seropositivity marked seven of the eight sequenced donors; one was seronegative.

Study-level findings and limits: Five or six of the donors carried dominant NKG2C+ clonotypes that took up about 1.0-8% of their CD8+ T cells. Certain NKG2C+ T cell clones were expanded, and their HCMV specificity remained unclear.

One entry per CDR3 protein, without DNA, is what TCRdb gives after re-calling the 5' RACE reads. Recorded here are hundreds of thousands of distinct CDR3 sequences; the top ten clones represent around 3.3%. CDR1 is KGHDR, CDR2 SFDVKD, per germline. There are 15 residues in the CDR3. Notes on this clonotype: What it binds is unknown.

This clonotype originated in a man aged 18 to 35 in good health. The sample taken for sequencing was blood T cells: a sorted CD56 or NKG2C T cell subset, CD4+ or CD8+ T cells, or bulk PBMC T cells (not recorded which). The chain links TRBV24-1 to TRBJ1-5; the D call from TCRdb, TRBD1, cannot be confirmed without DNA. The chain's CDR3 is CATSEDGGSNQPQHF.